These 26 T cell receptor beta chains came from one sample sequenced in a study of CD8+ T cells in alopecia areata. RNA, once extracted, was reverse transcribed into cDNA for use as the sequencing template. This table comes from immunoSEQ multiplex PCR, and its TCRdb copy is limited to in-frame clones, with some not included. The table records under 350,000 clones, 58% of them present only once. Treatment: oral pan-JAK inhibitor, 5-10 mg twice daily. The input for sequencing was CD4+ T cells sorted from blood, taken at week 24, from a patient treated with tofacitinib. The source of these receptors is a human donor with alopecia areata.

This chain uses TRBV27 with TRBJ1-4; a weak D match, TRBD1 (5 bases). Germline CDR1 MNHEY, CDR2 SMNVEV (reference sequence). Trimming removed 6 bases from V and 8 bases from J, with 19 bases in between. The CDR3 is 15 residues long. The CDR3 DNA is TGTGCCAGCAGCCTAGAGGGGTGGCGTTGGGAAAAACTGTTTTTT. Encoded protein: CASSLEGWRWEKLFF.

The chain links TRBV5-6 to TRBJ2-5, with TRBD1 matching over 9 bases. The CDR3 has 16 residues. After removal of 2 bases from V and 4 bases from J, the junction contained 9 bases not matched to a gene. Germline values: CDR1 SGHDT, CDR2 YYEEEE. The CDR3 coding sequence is TGTGCCAGCAGCTTCGACACGGGACAGGGCTCAGAGACCCAGTACTTC. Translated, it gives CASSFDTGQGSETQYF. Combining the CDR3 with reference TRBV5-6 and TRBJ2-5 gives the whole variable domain DAGVTQSPTHLIKTRGQQVTLRCSPKSGHDTVSWYQQALGQGPQFIFQYYEEEERQRGNFPDRFSGHQFPNYSSELNVNALLLGDSALYLCASSFDTGQGSETQYFGPGTRLLVL.

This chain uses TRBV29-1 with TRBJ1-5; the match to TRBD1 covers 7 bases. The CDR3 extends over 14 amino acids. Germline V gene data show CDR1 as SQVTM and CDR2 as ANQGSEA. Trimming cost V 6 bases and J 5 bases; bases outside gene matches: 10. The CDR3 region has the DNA TGCAGCGTAGGAAGACAGGGTCCCGATCAGCCCCAGCATTTT. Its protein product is CSVGRQGPDQPQHF. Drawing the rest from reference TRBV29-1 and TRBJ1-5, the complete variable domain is SAVISQKPSRDICQRGTSLTIQCQVDSQVTMMFWYRQQPGQSLTLIATANQGSEATYESGFVIDKFPISRPNLTFSTLTVSNMSPEDSSIYLCSVGRQGPDQPQHFGDGTRLSIL.

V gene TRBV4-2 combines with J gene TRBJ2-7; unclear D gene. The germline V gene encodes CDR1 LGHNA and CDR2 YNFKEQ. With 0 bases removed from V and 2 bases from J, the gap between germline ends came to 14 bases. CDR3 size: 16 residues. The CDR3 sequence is CASSQESAADAYEQYF. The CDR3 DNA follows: TGTGCCAGCAGCCAAGAAAGCGCGGCCGACGCCTACGAGCAGTACTTC.

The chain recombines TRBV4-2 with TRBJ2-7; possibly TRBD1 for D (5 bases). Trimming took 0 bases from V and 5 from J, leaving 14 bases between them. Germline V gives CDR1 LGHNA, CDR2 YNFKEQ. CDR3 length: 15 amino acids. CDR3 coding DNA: TGTGCCAGCAGCCAAGACCTAGGGGTGGGCAACGAGCAGTACTTC. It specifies CASSQDLGVGNEQYF.

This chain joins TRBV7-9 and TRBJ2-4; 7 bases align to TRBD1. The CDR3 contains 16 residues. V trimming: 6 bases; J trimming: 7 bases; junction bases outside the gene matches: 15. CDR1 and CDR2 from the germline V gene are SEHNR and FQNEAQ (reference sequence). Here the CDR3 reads CASSTTPDRKGNIQYF. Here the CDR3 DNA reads TGTGCCAGCAGTACTACTCCGGACAGGAAAGGGAACATTCAGTACTTC.

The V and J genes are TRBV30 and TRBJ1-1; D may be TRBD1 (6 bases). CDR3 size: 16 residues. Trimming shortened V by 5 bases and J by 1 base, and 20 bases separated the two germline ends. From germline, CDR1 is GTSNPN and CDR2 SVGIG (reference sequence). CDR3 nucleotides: TGTGCCTGGGACGTTGGACAGCTCTTTTCGAACACTGAAGCTTTCTTT. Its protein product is CAWDVGQLFSNTEAFF.

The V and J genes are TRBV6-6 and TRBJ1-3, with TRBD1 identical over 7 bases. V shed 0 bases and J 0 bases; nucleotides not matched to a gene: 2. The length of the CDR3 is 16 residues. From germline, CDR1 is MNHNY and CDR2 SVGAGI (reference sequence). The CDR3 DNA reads TGTGCCAGCAGTTACTCAGACAGGGCCTCTGGAAACACCATATATTTT. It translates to CASSYSDRASGNTIYF.

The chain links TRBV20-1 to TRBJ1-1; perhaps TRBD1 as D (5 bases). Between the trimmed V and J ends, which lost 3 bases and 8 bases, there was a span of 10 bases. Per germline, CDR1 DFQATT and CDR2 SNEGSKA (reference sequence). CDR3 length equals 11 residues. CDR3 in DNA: TGCAGTGCTAGCGGCAGGGTGGAAGCTTTCTTT. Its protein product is CSASGRVEAFF.

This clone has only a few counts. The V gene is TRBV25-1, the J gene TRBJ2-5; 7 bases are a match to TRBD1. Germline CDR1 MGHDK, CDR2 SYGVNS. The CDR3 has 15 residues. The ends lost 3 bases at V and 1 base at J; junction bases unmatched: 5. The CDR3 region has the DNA TGTGCCAGCAGTGACCCGACAGGGTCCCAAGAGACCCAGTACTTC. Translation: CASSDPTGSQETQYF.

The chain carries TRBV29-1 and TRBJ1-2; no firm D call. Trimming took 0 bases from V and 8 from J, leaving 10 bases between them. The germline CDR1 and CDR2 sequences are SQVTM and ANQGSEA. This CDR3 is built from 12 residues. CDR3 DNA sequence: TGCAGCGTTGAAGAGTGGAATGGCGGCTACACCTTC. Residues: CSVEEWNGGYTF. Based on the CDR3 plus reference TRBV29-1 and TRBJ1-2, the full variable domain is SAVISQKPSRDICQRGTSLTIQCQVDSQVTMMFWYRQQPGQSLTLIATANQGSEATYESGFVIDKFPISRPNLTFSTLTVSNMSPEDSSIYLCSVEEWNGGYTFGSGTRLTVV.

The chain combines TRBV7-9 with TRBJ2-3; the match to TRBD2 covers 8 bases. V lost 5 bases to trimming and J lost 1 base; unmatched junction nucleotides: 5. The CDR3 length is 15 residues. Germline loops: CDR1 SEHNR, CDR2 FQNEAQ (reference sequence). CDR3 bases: TGTGCCAGCAGCCTCTCTAGCGGGCGCACAGATACGCAGTATTTT. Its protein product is CASSLSSGRTDTQYF.

The CDR3, as DNA: TGTGCCTGGAGTGTCATGGGGGGTGGAGAGACCCAGTACTTC. It is translated as CAWSVMGGGETQYF. The chain has TRBV30 and TRBJ2-5; D may be TRBD2 (6 bases). The CDR3 extends over 14 amino acids. Trimming removed 0 bases at V and 4 bases at J, with 12 bases between. Germline lookup yields CDR1 GTSNPN and CDR2 SVGIG (reference sequence).

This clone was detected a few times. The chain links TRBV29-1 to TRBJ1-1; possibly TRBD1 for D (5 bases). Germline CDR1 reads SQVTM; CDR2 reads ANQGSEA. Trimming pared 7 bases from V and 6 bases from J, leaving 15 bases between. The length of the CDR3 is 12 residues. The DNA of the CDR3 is TGCAGCGCCCTACAGGCCACAGCTGAAGCTTTCTTT. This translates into CSALQATAEAFF.

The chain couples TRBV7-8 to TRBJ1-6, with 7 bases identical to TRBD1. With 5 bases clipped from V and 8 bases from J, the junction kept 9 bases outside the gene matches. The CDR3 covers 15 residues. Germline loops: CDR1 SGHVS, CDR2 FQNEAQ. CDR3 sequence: CASSPPGQADSPLHF. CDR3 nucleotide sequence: TGTGCCAGCAGCCCCCCCGGACAGGCAGATTCACCCCTCCACTTT.

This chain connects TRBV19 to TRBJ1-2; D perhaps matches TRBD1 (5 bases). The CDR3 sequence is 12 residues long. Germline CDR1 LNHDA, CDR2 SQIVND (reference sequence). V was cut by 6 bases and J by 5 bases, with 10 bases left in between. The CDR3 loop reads CASRPQGYGYTF. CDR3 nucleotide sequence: TGTGCCAGTAGGCCGCAGGGTTATGGCTACACCTTC.

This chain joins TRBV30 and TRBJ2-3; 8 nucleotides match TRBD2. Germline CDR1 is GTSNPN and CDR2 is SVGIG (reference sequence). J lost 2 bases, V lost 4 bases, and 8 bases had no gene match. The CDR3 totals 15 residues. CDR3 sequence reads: CAWTSRGGVTDTQYF. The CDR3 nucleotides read TGTGCCTGGACGAGCCGGGGGGGAGTCACAGATACGCAGTATTTT.

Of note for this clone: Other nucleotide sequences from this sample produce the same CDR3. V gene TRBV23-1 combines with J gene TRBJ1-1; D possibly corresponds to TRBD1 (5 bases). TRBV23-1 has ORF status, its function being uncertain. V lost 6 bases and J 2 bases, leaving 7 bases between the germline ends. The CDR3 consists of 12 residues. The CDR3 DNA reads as TGCGCCAGCAGGGGGCCAAACACTGAAGCTTTCTTT. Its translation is CASRGPNTEAFF.

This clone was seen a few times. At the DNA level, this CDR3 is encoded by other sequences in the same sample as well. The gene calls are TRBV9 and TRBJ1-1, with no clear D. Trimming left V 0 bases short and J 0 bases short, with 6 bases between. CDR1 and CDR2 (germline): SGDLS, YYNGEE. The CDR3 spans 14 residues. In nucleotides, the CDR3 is TGTGCCAGCAGCGTAGGAGGGATGAACACTGAAGCTTTCTTT. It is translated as CASSVGGMNTEAFF.

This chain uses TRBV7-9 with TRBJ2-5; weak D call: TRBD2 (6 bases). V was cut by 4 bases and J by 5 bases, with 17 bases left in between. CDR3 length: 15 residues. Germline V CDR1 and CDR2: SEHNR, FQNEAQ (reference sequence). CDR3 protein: CASSSGLSGRETQYF. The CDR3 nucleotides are TGTGCCAGCAGCTCGGGACTCTCTGGGCGGGAGACCCAGTACTTC. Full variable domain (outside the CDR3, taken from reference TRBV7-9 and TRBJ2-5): DTGVSQNPRHKITKRGQNVTFRCDPISEHNRLYWYRQTLGQGPEFLTYFQNEAQLEKSRLLSDRFSAERPKGSFSTLEIQRTEQGDSAMYLCASSSGLSGRETQYFGPGTRLLVL.

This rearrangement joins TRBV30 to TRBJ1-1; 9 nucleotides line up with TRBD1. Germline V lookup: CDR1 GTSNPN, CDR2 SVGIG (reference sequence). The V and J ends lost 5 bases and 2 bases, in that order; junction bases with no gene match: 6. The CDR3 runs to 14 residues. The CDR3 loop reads CAWDRDRANTEAFF. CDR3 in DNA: TGTGCCTGGGACCGGGACAGGGCAAACACTGAAGCTTTCTTT.

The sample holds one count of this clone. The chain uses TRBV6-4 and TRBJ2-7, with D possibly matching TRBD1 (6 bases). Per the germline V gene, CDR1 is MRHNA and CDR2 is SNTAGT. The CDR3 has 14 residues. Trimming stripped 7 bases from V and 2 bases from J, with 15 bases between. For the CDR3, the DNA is TGTGCCAGCACCAAAGGCAGGGGCCCCTACGAGCAGTACTTC. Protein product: CASTKGRGPYEQYF.

CDR3 sequence (DNA): TGTGCCAGCAGTCTAACGCCCCCGGGACAGGGCTATTCACCCCTCCACTTT. This codes for CASSLTPPGQGYSPLHF. The genes are TRBV27 and TRBJ1-6; 9 nucleotides match TRBD1. Trimming took 5 bases from V and 8 from J; bases not matched to a gene: 13. This CDR3 has 17 amino acids. From germline, CDR1 is MNHEY and CDR2 SMNVEV (reference sequence).

The CDR3 is CAISGLVVGNEQFF. CDR3 nucleotides: TGTGCCATCAGTGGTTTGGTAGTAGGCAATGAGCAGTTCTTC. The V gene is TRBV10-3, the J gene TRBJ2-1; no clear D. The CDR3 sequence is 14 residues long. V lost 4 bases and J 6 bases, leaving 13 bases between the germline ends. Germline assignment: CDR1 ENHRY and CDR2 SYGVKD.

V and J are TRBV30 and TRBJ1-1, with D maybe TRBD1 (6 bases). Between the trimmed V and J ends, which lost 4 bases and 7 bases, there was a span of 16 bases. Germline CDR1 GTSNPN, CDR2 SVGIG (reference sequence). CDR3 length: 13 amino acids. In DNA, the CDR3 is TGTGCCTGGAAGCCACACAGGGAGGGTGAAGCTTTCTTT. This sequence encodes CAWKPHREGEAFF. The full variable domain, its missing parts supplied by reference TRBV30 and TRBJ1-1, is SQTIHQWPATLVQPVGSPLSLECTVEGTSNPNLYWYRQAAGRGLQLLFYSVGIGQISSEVPQNLSASRPQDRQFILSSKKLLLSDSGFYLCAWKPHREGEAFFGQGTRLTVV.

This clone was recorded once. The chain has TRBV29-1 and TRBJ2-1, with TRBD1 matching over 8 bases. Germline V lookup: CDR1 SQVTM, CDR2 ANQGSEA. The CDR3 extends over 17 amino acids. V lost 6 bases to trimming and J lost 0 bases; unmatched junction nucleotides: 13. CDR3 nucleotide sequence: TGCAGCGTCCAGGACAGGGCTCCAGGGAGCTCCTACAATGAGCAGTTCTTC. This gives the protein CSVQDRAPGSSYNEQFF.